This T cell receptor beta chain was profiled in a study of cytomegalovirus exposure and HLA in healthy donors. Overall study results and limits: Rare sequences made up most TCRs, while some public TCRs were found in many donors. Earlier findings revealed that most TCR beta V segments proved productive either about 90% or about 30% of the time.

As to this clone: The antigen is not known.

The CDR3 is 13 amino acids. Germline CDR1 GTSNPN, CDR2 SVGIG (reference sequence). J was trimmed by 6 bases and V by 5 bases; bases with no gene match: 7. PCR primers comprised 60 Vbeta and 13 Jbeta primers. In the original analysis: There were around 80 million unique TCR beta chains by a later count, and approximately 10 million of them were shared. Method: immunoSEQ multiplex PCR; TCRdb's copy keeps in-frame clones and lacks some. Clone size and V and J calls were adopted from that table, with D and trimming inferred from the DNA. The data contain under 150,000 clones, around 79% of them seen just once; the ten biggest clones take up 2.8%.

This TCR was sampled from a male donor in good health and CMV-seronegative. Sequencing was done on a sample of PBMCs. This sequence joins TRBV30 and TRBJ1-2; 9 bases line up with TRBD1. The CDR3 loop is CAWGRTGEDGYTF. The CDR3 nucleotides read TGTGCCTGGGGCCGGACAGGGGAGGATGGCTACACCTTC.